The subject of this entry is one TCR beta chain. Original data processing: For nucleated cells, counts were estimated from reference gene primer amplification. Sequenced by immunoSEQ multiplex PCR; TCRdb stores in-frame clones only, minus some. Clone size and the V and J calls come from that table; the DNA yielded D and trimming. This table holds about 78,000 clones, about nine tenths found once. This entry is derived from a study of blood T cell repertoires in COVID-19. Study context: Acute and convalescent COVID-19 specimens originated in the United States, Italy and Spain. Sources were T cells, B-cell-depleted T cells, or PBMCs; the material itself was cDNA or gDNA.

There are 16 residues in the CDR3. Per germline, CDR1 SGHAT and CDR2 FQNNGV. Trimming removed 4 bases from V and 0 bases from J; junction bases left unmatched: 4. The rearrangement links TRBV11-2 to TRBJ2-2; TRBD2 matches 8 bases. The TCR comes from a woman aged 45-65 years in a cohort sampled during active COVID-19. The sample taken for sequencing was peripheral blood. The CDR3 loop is CASSSQGLANTGELFF. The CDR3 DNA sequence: TGTGCCAGCAGCTCCCAGGGACTAGCGAACACCGGGGAGCTGTTTTTT.